This entry lists 10 T cell receptor beta chains sequenced from one sample in a study of technical replicates of blood from several donors. The assay was immunoSEQ multiplex PCR, and TCRdb's table has in-frame clones only and misses some. The sample contains 76,000 or so clones, around nine tenths of which appear only once. Input material: T cells isolated from PBMCs. These receptors were obtained from a human donor in good health.

V is TRBV4-1 and J is TRBJ2-7, with 7 bases that match TRBD2. CDR1 MGHRA and CDR2 YSYEKL come from the germline V gene. V lost 1 base to trimming and J lost 2 bases; unmatched junction nucleotides: 8. The CDR3 spans 16 residues. The CDR3 DNA is TGCGCCAGCAGCCAAGGGGCGGGGAGGGCAACCTACGAGCAGTACTTC. This sequence encodes CASSQGAGRATYEQYF.

The chain joins TRBV7-8 to TRBJ1-3; no clear D. Germline V gives CDR1 SGHVS, CDR2 FQNEAQ. The CDR3 spans 13 residues. V was pared by 1 base and J by 4 bases, with 5 bases between. CDR3 region: CASSLVQGNTIYF. CDR3 nucleotides: TGTGCCAGCAGCTTAGTCCAAGGAAACACCATATATTTT.

This sequence joins TRBV5-1 and TRBJ2-5, with TRBD1 identical over 9 bases. The CDR3 contains 14 residues. Germline lookup yields CDR1 SGHRS and CDR2 YFSETQ. Losses at the gene ends were 9 bases for V and 5 bases for J; bases not matched to a gene: 11. The CDR3 here is CATKRDRVGETQYF. Here the CDR3 DNA reads TGCGCCACTAAGCGGGACAGGGTTGGTGAGACCCAGTACTTC. Using reference TRBV5-1 and TRBJ2-5 for the parts outside the CDR3, the full variable domain is KAGVTQTPRYLIKTRGQQVTLSCSPISGHRSVSWYQQTPGQGLQFLFEYFSETQRNKGNFPGRFSGRQFSNSRSEMNVSTLELGDSALYLCATKRDRVGETQYFGPGTRLLVL.

The V gene is TRBV19, the J gene TRBJ2-7; D is uncertain. This CDR3 contains 12 residues. Germline V lookup: CDR1 LNHDA, CDR2 SQIVND (reference sequence). V dropped 1 base and J dropped 6 bases, with 7 bases sitting between them. The CDR3 bases are TGTGCCAGTAGTATAGGTAGAGGCGAGCAGTACTTC. Its translation is CASSIGRGEQYF. The entire variable domain, with the rest obtained from reference TRBV19 and TRBJ2-7, is as follows: DGGITQSPKYLFRKEGQNVTLSCEQNLNHDAMYWYRQDPGQGLRLIYYSQIVNDFQKGDIAEGYSVSREKKESFPLTVTSAQKNPTAFYLCASSIGRGEQYFGPGTRLTVT.

This clone was recorded once. The gene calls are TRBV19 and TRBJ2-7; 8 bases agree with TRBD1. The CDR3 loop spans 14 amino acids. Trimming cost V 5 bases and J 2 bases; bases outside gene matches: 5. From germline, CDR1 is LNHDA and CDR2 SQIVND (reference sequence). CDR3 sequence reads: CASSAGTGAYEQYF. The CDR3 DNA reads TGTGCCAGTAGTGCCGGGACAGGAGCCTACGAGCAGTACTTC.

V is TRBV4-1 and J is TRBJ2-7, with D perhaps TRBD2 (6 bases). This CDR3 region has 14 residues. With 3 bases removed from V and 0 bases from J, the gap between germline ends came to 9 bases. CDR1 MGHRA and CDR2 YSYEKL come from the germline V gene. The CDR3 sequence is CASSHHGGSYEQYF. CDR3 sequence (DNA): TGCGCCAGCAGCCATCACGGGGGCTCCTACGAGCAGTACTTC.

J is TRBJ1-3 and V is TRBV11-3, with 7 bases lining up with TRBD1. The CDR3 runs 15 residues. With V trimmed by 5 bases and J by 0 bases, 4 bases remained unmatched. Looked up from germline, CDR1 is SGHNT and CDR2 is YENEEA. This CDR3 is CASSPGQSSGNTIYF. The CDR3, as DNA: TGTGCCAGCAGCCCGGGACAGAGCTCTGGAAACACCATATATTTT.

In DNA, the CDR3 is TGTGCCAGCAGCCCCAGTGGGCAGATAGATCAGCCCCAGCATTTT. Its translation is CASSPSGQIDQPQHF. The chain has TRBV4-2 and TRBJ1-5; D gene uncertain. The CDR3 loop spans 15 amino acids. The germline V gene encodes CDR1 LGHNA and CDR2 YNFKEQ. Trimming stripped 4 bases from V and 5 bases from J, with 15 bases between.

The V call is TRBV2, the J call TRBJ1-5; D call uncertain. Germline CDR1 SNHLY, CDR2 FYNNEI. CDR3 length: 12 residues. Trimming removed 7 bases from V and 5 bases from J, with 9 bases in between. The CDR3 DNA reads as TGTGCCAGCACTTCTGGAGATCAGCCCCAGCATTTT. This encodes CASTSGDQPQHF. Combining the CDR3 with reference TRBV2 and TRBJ1-5 gives the whole variable domain EPEVTQTPSHQVTQMGQEVILRCVPISNHLYFYWYRQILGQKVEFLVSFYNNEISEKSEIFDDQFSVERPDGSNFTLKIRSTKLEDSAMYFCASTSGDQPQHFGDGTRLSIL.

The chain has TRBV5-4 and TRBJ2-5, with D possibly TRBD1 on 5 matching bases. This CDR3 has 15 amino acids. Trimming shortened V by 0 bases and J by 5 bases, and 14 bases separated the two germline ends. Looked up from germline, CDR1 is SGHNT and CDR2 is YYREEE (reference sequence). The CDR3 DNA reads as TGTGCCAGCAGCTTGGGAAGGGGTTCCGGGGAGACCCAGTACTTC. This encodes CASSLGRGSGETQYF.